These 26 T cell receptor beta chains originate from one sample sequenced in a study of blood T cell repertoires in COVID-19. The method was immunoSEQ multiplex PCR; TCRdb's version includes in-frame clones alone and lacks a portion of them. The sample includes approximately 300,000 clones, 80% to 90% seen only once; the top ten take approximately 6.5%. The sequenced sample consisted of peripheral blood. The receptors stem from a young man who had recovered from COVID-19.

The rearrangement joins TRBV19 to TRBJ2-7, with a possible D match to TRBD1 (6 bases). Germline assignment: CDR1 LNHDA and CDR2 SQIVND (reference sequence). Trimming shortened V by 6 bases and J by 4 bases, and 19 bases separated the two germline ends. The CDR3 contains 15 residues. CDR3 region: CASSPHRDIFYEQYF. For the CDR3, the DNA is TGTGCCAGTAGCCCCCACCGGGACATCTTTTACGAGCAGTACTTC.

The V gene is TRBV23-1, the J gene TRBJ2-3; no clear D gene. TRBV23-1 counts as an open reading frame of uncertain function. Trimming removed 4 bases at V and 2 bases at J, with 19 bases between. This CDR3 region has 17 residues. The DNA of the CDR3 is TGCGCCAGCAGTCCTTCTCCATCCAAGTTGGCCACAGATACGCAGTATTTT. The encoded protein is CASSPSPSKLATDTQYF.

This sequence joins TRBV5-4 and TRBJ2-4; TRBD2 agrees at 14 bases. J lost 0 bases, V lost 3 bases, and 5 bases had no gene match. The CDR3 is 18 amino acids. Germline assignment: CDR1 SGHNT and CDR2 YYREEE (reference sequence). The CDR3 DNA reads TGTGCCAGCAGCTCGGGACTAGCGGGGGACTTAGCCAAAAACATTCAGTACTTC. It specifies CASSSGLAGDLAKNIQYF.

V and J are TRBV19 and TRBJ1-3; no definite D call. The CDR3 length is 14 residues. Germline V gene lookup returns CDR1 LNHDA and CDR2 SQIVND (reference sequence). With 3 bases removed from V and 4 bases from J, the gap between germline ends came to 10 bases. The CDR3 nucleotides read TGTGCCAGTAGTATCATGGGAGCAGGAAACACCATATATTTT. This encodes CASSIMGAGNTIYF.

This chain's CDR3 is CASSLDGGVNTEAFF. CDR3 nucleotides: TGTGCCAGCAGCTTAGATGGAGGGGTGAACACTGAAGCTTTCTTT. The rearrangement joins TRBV7-9 to TRBJ1-1; TRBD1 is a possible D gene (5 bases). CDR1 SEHNR and CDR2 FQNEAQ come from the germline V gene (reference sequence). V was cut by 1 base and J by 0 bases, with 9 bases left in between. CDR3 length: 15 residues.

The rearrangement uses TRBV5-4 and TRBJ2-1; the match to TRBD1 covers 9 bases. Germline-derived CDR1 and CDR2 are SGHNT and YYREEE (reference sequence). Trimming took 7 bases from V and 4 from J; bases not matched to a gene: 12. CDR3 length: 16 amino acids. The DNA for the CDR3 is TGTGCCAGCCTGGACAGGGGCGGAGGGCCTTACAATGAGCAGTTCTTC. Residues: CASLDRGGGPYNEQFF.

CDR3 region: CASSQEYGGREAFF. Written as DNA, the CDR3 is TGCGCCAGCAGCCAAGAGTACGGTGGGAGAGAAGCTTTCTTT. The V call is TRBV4-1, the J call TRBJ1-1; D is ambiguous. V lost 0 bases, J lost 8 bases, and 13 bases lay in between. There are 14 residues in the CDR3. CDR1 and CDR2 from the germline V gene are MGHRA and YSYEKL.

The V gene is TRBV19, the J gene TRBJ2-1, with 8 bases identical to TRBD1. Unmatched junction bases numbered 2, after V lost 8 bases and J lost 2 bases. Germline V gives CDR1 LNHDA, CDR2 SQIVND (reference sequence). The CDR3 covers 13 residues. CDR3 coding DNA: TGTGCCAGTGGACAGGGACCCTACAATGAGCAGTTCTTC. It codes for CASGQGPYNEQFF.

The chain joins TRBV14 to TRBJ2-7, with D unresolved. This CDR3 contains 12 residues. Per the germline V gene, CDR1 is SGHDN and CDR2 is FVKESK. Deletions cut 2 bases from V and 3 bases from J, with 5 bases between. The CDR3 region is CASSQTFYEQYF. CDR3 in DNA: TGTGCCAGCAGCCAAACATTCTACGAGCAGTACTTC.

This sequence joins TRBV5-5 and TRBJ1-4; TRBD1 agrees at 7 bases. V lost 2 bases, J lost 4 bases, and 5 bases stayed unmatched. CDR1 is SGHKS and CDR2 is YYEKEE in the germline V gene (reference sequence). The CDR3 is 15 amino acids. The CDR3 bases are TGTGCCAGCAGCTTCTCGGCAGGGGGTAATGAAAAACTGTTTTTT. Translation gives CASSFSAGGNEKLFF.

The V and J genes are TRBV9 and TRBJ1-2, with 10 bases lining up with TRBD1. The CDR3 is made up of 16 amino acids. Germline assignment: CDR1 SGDLS and CDR2 YYNGEE. The ends lost 3 bases at V and 9 bases at J; junction bases unmatched: 14. CDR3: CASSGPGQGPGERYTF. CDR3 in DNA: TGTGCCAGCAGCGGTCCGGGACAGGGGCCGGGGGAGCGCTACACCTTC.

The V gene is TRBV29-1, the J gene TRBJ2-3; D is uncertain. The germline gives CDR1 SQVTM, CDR2 ANQGSEA. With 3 bases removed from V and 2 bases from J, the gap between germline ends came to 9 bases. This CDR3 has 13 amino acids. The CDR3 reads CSVDDRFTDTQYF. As DNA, the CDR3 is TGCAGCGTTGATGATAGATTCACAGATACGCAGTATTTT.

The rearrangement links TRBV6-5 to TRBJ2-7; possibly TRBD1 for D (5 bases). The CDR3 extends over 15 amino acids. The germline V gene has CDR1 MNHEY and CDR2 SVGAGI. The V and J ends lost 2 bases and 3 bases respectively, with 14 bases between them. CDR3 sequence reads: CASSYATAAYYEQYF. CDR3 in DNA: TGTGCCAGCAGTTACGCGACAGCTGCATACTACGAGCAGTACTTC.

The chain is built from TRBV6-1 and TRBJ2-7; 9 positions match TRBD2. The CDR3 runs 16 residues. CDR1 is MNHNS, CDR2 SASEGT, per germline. V was pared by 1 base and J by 11 bases, with 15 bases of the junction left unmatched. The CDR3: CASSEVLVSLAGTKYF. The DNA for the CDR3 is TGTGCCAGCAGTGAAGTATTGGTCTCGCTAGCGGGAACTAAGTACTTC.

CDR3 loop: CAISVGVNTIYF. As DNA, the CDR3 is TGTGCCATCAGTGTAGGAGTAAACACCATATATTTT. The genes are TRBV10-3 and TRBJ1-3; no clear D. The ends were cut back, 4 bases at V and 6 bases at J, with 7 bases in the middle. Germline V gene sequence: CDR1 ENHRY, CDR2 SYGVKD. The CDR3 consists of 12 residues.

V gene TRBV7-9 combines with J gene TRBJ2-1; TRBD2 might be the D (6 bases). V was shortened by 1 base and J by 5 bases, with 12 bases between the two germline ends. The CDR3 runs 15 residues. CDR1 SEHNR and CDR2 FQNEAQ come from the germline V gene (reference sequence). The CDR3 DNA reads TGTGCCAGCAGCTTAGTAGGAGGGTGGGACAATGAGCAGTTCTTC. Protein product: CASSLVGGWDNEQFF.

The chain carries TRBV27 and TRBJ1-2; no firm D call. This CDR3 has 15 residues. The germline V gene has CDR1 MNHEY and CDR2 SMNVEV (reference sequence). V was pared by 1 base and J by 5 bases, with 14 bases between. The DNA of the CDR3 is TGTGCCAGCAGTTTATTTGGTGATCGGACTTATGGCTACACCTTC. This encodes CASSLFGDRTYGYTF.

The chain combines TRBV18 with TRBJ1-1; possible D gene TRBD1, 5 bases. This CDR3 has 14 residues. Trimming took off 4 bases at V and 0 bases at J, with 9 bases between the two ends. Per the germline V gene, CDR1 is KGHSH and CDR2 is LQKENI. For the CDR3, the DNA is TGTGCCAGCTCACGGACGACAGTGAACACTGAAGCTTTCTTT. It translates to CASSRTTVNTEAFF.

This clone was seen once. V usage is TRBV14 and J usage is TRBJ1-6; D ambiguous. CDR1 is SGHDN and CDR2 is FVKESK in the germline V gene. The CDR3 sequence is 14 residues long. Trimming removed 2 bases from V and 11 bases from J, with 13 bases in between. The CDR3 sequence is CASSQKGEGPPLHF. DNA for the CDR3: TGTGCCAGCAGCCAAAAGGGAGAAGGGCCACCCCTCCACTTT.

The V call is TRBV27, the J call TRBJ2-7; tentative D call: TRBD1 (7 bases). Trimming shortened V by 1 base and J by 1 base, and 11 bases separated the two germline ends. This CDR3 contains 15 residues. Per the germline V gene, CDR1 is MNHEY and CDR2 is SMNVEV (reference sequence). This chain's CDR3 is CASSLYGGQSYEQYF. CDR3 coding DNA: TGTGCCAGCAGTTTATACGGGGGACAGTCCTACGAGCAGTACTTC.

The chain recombines TRBV9 with TRBJ2-2; D possibly corresponds to TRBD2 (5 bases). V shed 2 bases and J shed 0 bases, with 8 bases lying between them. The CDR3 is 15 amino acids. The germline V gene has CDR1 SGDLS and CDR2 YYNGEE. For the CDR3, the DNA is TGTGCCAGCAGCGTGACGGGGACGAACACCGGGGAGCTGTTTTTT. Its protein product is CASSVTGTNTGELFF.

The chain links TRBV30 to TRBJ2-1, with D maybe TRBD2 (6 bases). CDR1 and CDR2 (germline): GTSNPN, SVGIG (reference sequence). This CDR3 contains 14 residues. V lost 0 bases to trimming and J lost 9 bases, with 15 bases between them. This CDR3 reads CAWSVLSTGGEQFF. DNA of the CDR3: TGTGCCTGGAGTGTACTATCGACCGGGGGTGAGCAGTTCTTC.

This clone appeared once. The chain recombines TRBV6-6 with TRBJ1-4, with D tentatively TRBD1 (5 bases). CDR1 MNHNY and CDR2 SVGAGI come from the germline V gene (reference sequence). This CDR3 is 15 amino acids long. Trimming left V 2 bases short and J 4 bases short, with 11 bases between. CDR3 nucleotide sequence: TGTGCCAGCAGTTACGGGTCAGGGCATAATGAAAAACTGTTTTTT. It encodes CASSYGSGHNEKLFF.

The CDR3 region is CASSSSPQGAGANVLTF. CDR3 nucleotides: TGTGCCAGCAGCTCCTCACCACAGGGGGCTGGGGCCAACGTCCTGACTTTC. The chain uses TRBV7-2 and TRBJ2-6, with 8 bases lining up with TRBD1. V dropped 4 bases and J dropped 2; count of bases not matched to a gene: 7. This CDR3 is built from 17 residues. The germline V gene has CDR1 SGHTA and CDR2 FQGNSA.

The chain couples TRBV2 to TRBJ1-4; TRBD1 matches at 9 bases. After removal of 7 bases from V and 8 bases from J, the junction contained 8 bases not matched to a gene. CDR1 is SNHLY, CDR2 FYNNEI, per germline. The CDR3 is 14 residues long. The CDR3 loop reads CASTRGQGREKLFF. The CDR3 DNA reads as TGTGCCAGCACCAGAGGACAGGGGAGGGAAAAACTGTTTTTT.

To note about this clone: Compared with germline, one end of the junction differs, possibly owing to a read error. V is TRBV7-7 and J is TRBJ1-1, with TRBD1 as a possible D gene (5 bases). The CDR3 sequence is 13 residues long. Germline CDR1 is SSHAT and CDR2 is FNYEAQ (reference sequence). The CDR3, as DNA: TGTGCTAGCAGCTTAGACCAGGGCACTGAAGCTTTCTTT. As protein: CASSLDQGTEAFF.